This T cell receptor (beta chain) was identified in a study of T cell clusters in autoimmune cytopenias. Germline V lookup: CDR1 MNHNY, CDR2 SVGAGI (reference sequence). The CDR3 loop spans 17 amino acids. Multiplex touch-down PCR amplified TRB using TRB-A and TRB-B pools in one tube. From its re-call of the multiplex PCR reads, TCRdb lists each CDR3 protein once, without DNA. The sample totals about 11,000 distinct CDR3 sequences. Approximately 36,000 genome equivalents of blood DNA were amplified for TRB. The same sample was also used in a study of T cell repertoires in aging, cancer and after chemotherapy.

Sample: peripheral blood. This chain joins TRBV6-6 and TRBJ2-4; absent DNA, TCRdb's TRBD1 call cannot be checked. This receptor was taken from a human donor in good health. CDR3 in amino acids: CASSYRGDSLAKNIQYF.